This T cell receptor (beta chain) originates from a study of blood T cell repertoires in COVID-19 (dated by TCRdb to the early 2020s). The study in broad terms: Collaborator samples came from the United States, Italy and Spain and covered acute and convalescent phases of COVID-19. The prospective study material was composed of cDNA or gDNA derived from T cells, B-cell-depleted T cells, or PBMCs. The dataset comprised deeply sampled blood TCRbeta repertoires from subjects exposed to, actively infected with, or recovered from COVID-19. The repertoires were released in a freely available public database meant as a resource for research on the immune response to SARS-CoV-2. Samples came from the ongoing ImmuneRACE study (first 160 participants) plus 1,254 subjects from 6 global collaborators. The sample metadata nearly always contained a de-identified subject ID, COVID-19 status, age in years and sex. Where available, HLA class I and class II types were obtained from metadata supplied by the sample provider rather than from assay-based typing. What the study reported, not specific to this receptor: How much clinical and demographic metadata was included differed by source and by participant, and the metadata was provided uncurated.

TCRbeta CDR3 regions were amplified from genomic DNA by means of the immunoSEQ Assay, a bias-controlled multiplex PCR. Turning to the authors' computational methods: The number of nucleated cells in each sample was estimated from the amplification of reference gene primers within the assay. To quantify the absolute abundance of each unique TCRbeta CDR3 rearrangement, sequence reads were collapsed and filtered. Productive Simpson clonality was computed per sample as the square root of Simpson's diversity index over productive rearrangements. TCRdb provides this immuneACCESS table in a form limited to in-frame rearrangements. Some clones are lacking; in checked studies, under half of them reflect an unresolved V gene, and why the rest are absent is not known. That table gives V, J and clone size, and the DNA gave D and trimming. The sample profile shows about 130,000 clones; about 70% of them were found once. The ten largest clones add up to approximately 2% of the sample.

The cysteine opens and the phenylalanine closes a CDR3 of 15 amino acids. Only the CDR3 DNA stays, 45 bases, in frame from base 1. The germline V gene supplies CDR1 MDHEN and CDR2 SYDVKM. Germline trimming: 7 bases from V, 5 bases from J; junction bases outside gene matches: 8. By how much of the sample it makes up, this clone is medium-sized (0.01 to 0.1%). Its antigen remains undetermined. Base quality data are lacking; no much larger clone is found one base away. Whole blood was collected in K2EDTA tubes by collaborating institutions according to the institutions' own protocols. For TCRbeta analysis, collaborators shipped samples in one of three forms: frozen whole blood, isolated PBMCs, or DNA extracted from either of those sample types.

The receptor was derived from a woman in her 70s with acute or convalescent COVID-19. Rearrangement joined TRBV28 to TRBJ1-6, with TRBD1 identical over 7 junction bases. Sequenced input: peripheral blood. The CDR3 region: CASTPPTGNNSPLHF. Read as DNA, the sequence is TGTGCCAGCACCCCACCGACAGGGAATAATTCACCCCTCCACTTT.